This passage covers 27 T cell receptor beta chains from one sample sequenced in a study of shared clonotypes between healthy human individuals. This table comes from immunoSEQ multiplex PCR, and its TCRdb copy is limited to in-frame clones, with some not included. This table has approximately 700,000 clones, more than 70% appearing once. Sequenced sample: memory CD4+ T cells sorted from blood. Documented subset: CD45RA-negative fraction. The source of these receptors is a woman aged 30 to 39 in good health.

About this clone: A junction end diverges from the germline sequence, so it may reflect a read error. J is TRBJ1-3 and V is TRBV11-2, with 7 nucleotides matching TRBD1. The CDR3 contains 14 residues. Germline V gives CDR1 SGHAT, CDR2 FQNNGV. In nucleotides, the CDR3 is TGTGCCAGCAGCTTTGGGACAGCAGCCCTCCCCTTCACTTTT. Amino acids: CASSFGTAALPFTF.

The sample holds many counts of this clone. The V gene is TRBV4-1, the J gene TRBJ2-7; D not resolved. The V gene's germline CDR1 is MGHRA and CDR2 YSYEKL. The CDR3 loop spans 12 amino acids. V lost 3 bases, J lost 8 bases, and 11 bases lay in between. The chain's CDR3 is CASSHLNSQQYF. In DNA form, the CDR3 reads TGCGCCAGCAGCCACTTAAACAGTCAGCAGTACTTC.

The gene calls are TRBV7-2 and TRBJ1-5, with D hard to call. Trimming left V 1 base short and J 9 bases short, with 10 bases between. This CDR3 region has 13 residues. Germline assignment: CDR1 SGHTA and CDR2 FQGNSA. CDR3 residues: CASSLGPDSPQHF. Here the CDR3 DNA reads TGTGCCAGCAGCTTAGGACCCGATTCGCCCCAGCATTTT.

The V and J genes are TRBV28 and TRBJ2-7, with TRBD1 identical over 8 bases. V shed 4 bases and J 2 bases; nucleotides not matched to a gene: 4. Germline values: CDR1 MDHEN, CDR2 SYDVKM. The CDR3 has 14 residues. The CDR3 region has the DNA TGTGCCAGCAGTTCGACAGGGGACACCTACGAGCAGTACTTC. Its protein is CASSSTGDTYEQYF.

This clone was seen just once. This chain links TRBV5-1 with TRBJ2-3; the D is unclear. Trimming left V 3 bases short and J 4 bases short, with 3 bases between. The germline V gene has CDR1 SGHRS and CDR2 YFSETQ. The CDR3 is 11 amino acids. CDR3 residues: CASSWADTQYF. In DNA form, the CDR3 reads TGCGCCAGCAGCTGGGCAGATACGCAGTATTTT. The whole variable domain, remainder taken from reference TRBV5-1 and TRBJ2-3, is KAGVTQTPRYLIKTRGQQVTLSCSPISGHRSVSWYQQTPGQGLQFLFEYFSETQRNKGNFPGRFSGRQFSNSRSEMNVSTLELGDSALYLCASSWADTQYFGPGTRLTVL.

This clone was counted many times. This chain uses TRBV30 with TRBJ1-5; D remains ambiguous. V gave up 1 base and J gave up 6 bases, with 10 bases separating them. This CDR3 spans 13 amino acids. Germline CDR1 and CDR2: GTSNPN and SVGIG (reference sequence). For the CDR3, the DNA is TGTGCCTGGAGTGCGCCGGGTGGTCAGCCCCAGCATTTT. It is translated as CAWSAPGGQPQHF.

This clone appeared once. J is TRBJ1-4 and V is TRBV7-9; 9 bases agree with TRBD1. This CDR3 is built from 15 residues. After removal of 6 bases from V and 6 bases from J, the junction contained 8 bases not matched to a gene. Germline V gene lookup returns CDR1 SEHNR and CDR2 FQNEAQ (reference sequence). CDR3 sequence: CASRNRQGEDEKLFF. The CDR3 nucleotides read TGTGCCAGCAGAAACCGACAGGGGGAGGATGAAAAACTGTTTTTT. Drawing the rest from reference TRBV7-9 and TRBJ1-4, the complete variable domain is DTGVSQNPRHKITKRGQNVTFRCDPISEHNRLYWYRQTLGQGPEFLTYFQNEAQLEKSRLLSDRFSAERPKGSFSTLEIQRTEQGDSAMYLCASRNRQGEDEKLFFGSGTQLSVL.

The chain is built from TRBV30 and TRBJ1-2; 8 bases are shared with TRBD1. Trimming at V came to 3 bases and at J to 2 bases, leaving 11 bases not matched to a gene. This CDR3 is built from 16 residues. Looked up from germline, CDR1 is GTSNPN and CDR2 is SVGIG (reference sequence). The CDR3 DNA reads TGTGCCTGGAGCTTCCTTGGGACAGGAAGAAACTATGGCTACACCTTC. Its translation is CAWSFLGTGRNYGYTF.

The chain is built from TRBV6-1 and TRBJ2-5; 9 bases are a match to TRBD1. Germline assignment: CDR1 MNHNS and CDR2 SASEGT. V was clipped by 8 bases and J by 1 base; unmatched bases: 8. The CDR3 is made up of 15 amino acids. CDR3 sequence: CASETGGPIQETQYF. DNA for the CDR3: TGTGCCAGCGAGACAGGGGGACCCATCCAAGAGACCCAGTACTTC.

The CDR3 bases are TGTGCCAGCAGTCCCCCTAGCGTGATGAATACGCAGTATTTT. As protein: CASSPPSVMNTQYF. The rearrangement uses TRBV27 and TRBJ2-3; a possible D gene is TRBD2 (6 bases). V lost 5 bases to trimming and J lost 7 bases, with 16 bases between them. The CDR3 is made up of 14 amino acids. CDR1 is MNHEY and CDR2 is SMNVEV in the germline V gene (reference sequence).

The rearrangement links TRBV5-1 to TRBJ2-1; TRBD1 aligns across 11 bases. J lost 10 bases, V lost 0 bases, and 3 bases had no gene match. Looked up from germline, CDR1 is SGHRS and CDR2 is YFSETQ. The CDR3 length is 14 residues. CDR3 DNA: TGCGCCAGCAGCTTGGGGACAGGGGGCGGGGAGCAGTTCTTC. As protein: CASSLGTGGGEQFF.

This clone was found a few times. The chain is built from TRBV6-1 and TRBJ1-2; maybe TRBD1 (5 bases). Germline-derived CDR1 and CDR2 are MNHNS and SASEGT. CDR3 size: 14 residues. V was cut by 2 bases and J by 8 bases, with 15 bases left in between. CDR3 residues: CASSELAGRRGYTF. CDR3 sequence (DNA): TGTGCCAGCAGTGAATTGGCAGGGCGGAGGGGCTACACCTTC.

The V gene is TRBV5-1, the J gene TRBJ1-1; D remains unclear. V was pared by 2 bases and J by 0 bases, with 8 bases between. The CDR3 spans 14 residues. The germline V gene has CDR1 SGHRS and CDR2 YFSETQ. CDR3 protein: CASSFDSMNTEAFF. CDR3 sequence (DNA): TGCGCCAGCAGCTTTGATTCCATGAACACTGAAGCTTTCTTT.

The V call is TRBV27, the J call TRBJ2-1, with 10 bases lining up with TRBD2. CDR3 length: 15 amino acids. Germline V CDR1 and CDR2: MNHEY, SMNVEV (reference sequence). V was pared by 6 bases and J by 6 bases, with 8 bases of the junction left unmatched. As DNA, the CDR3 is TGTGCCAGCAGGTCTCGAGGACTAGCGGCCAATGAGCAGTTCTTC. Protein sequence: CASRSRGLAANEQFF.

This sequence joins TRBV7-3 and TRBJ2-6, with 7 bases that match TRBD1. The CDR3 spans 18 residues. With 5 bases clipped from V and 2 bases from J, the junction kept 12 bases outside the gene matches. Germline V lookup: CDR1 SGHTA, CDR2 FQGTGA. CDR3 sequence reads: CASSLQSTGFAGANVLTF. For the CDR3, the DNA is TGTGCCAGCAGCCTCCAATCGACAGGGTTCGCTGGGGCCAACGTCCTGACTTTC.

This sequence joins TRBV7-2 and TRBJ2-1; D gene ambiguous. V lost 1 base to trimming and J lost 9 bases, with 10 bases between them. Germline loops: CDR1 SGHTA, CDR2 FQGNSA. The CDR3 extends over 13 amino acids. In DNA form, the CDR3 reads TGTGCCAGCAGCTTAGGATCATTGGGTGAGCAGTTCTTC. Encoded protein: CASSLGSLGEQFF.

J is TRBJ2-7 and V is TRBV27; 8 bases are a match to TRBD2. The trim removed 5 bases at V and 1 base at J, leaving 7 bases unmatched. The CDR3 loop spans 15 amino acids. Germline V gives CDR1 MNHEY, CDR2 SMNVEV (reference sequence). The CDR3 DNA reads TGTGCCAGCAGTCGGGGCCAGCGGGAGTCCTACGAGCAGTACTTC. It codes for CASSRGQRESYEQYF.

This clone was counted at least ten times. This sequence joins TRBV5-4 and TRBJ2-5, with TRBD2 matching over 10 bases. The V gene's germline CDR1 is SGHNT and CDR2 YYREEE (reference sequence). Trimming cost V 4 bases and J 1 base; bases outside gene matches: 4. This CDR3 contains 15 residues. CDR3 DNA: TGTGCCAGCAGCAGAGGACTAGCGGCCCAAGAGACCCAGTACTTC. Its protein is CASSRGLAAQETQYF.

The chain has TRBV28 and TRBJ2-3; 14 bases fit TRBD2. The germline V gene encodes CDR1 MDHEN and CDR2 SYDVKM. The CDR3 consists of 18 residues. V was clipped by 3 bases and J by 3 bases; unmatched bases: 8. CDR3 DNA sequence: TGTGCCAGCAGTTTTAGTGGACTAGCGGGAGGTCAGACAGATACGCAGTATTTT. Protein: CASSFSGLAGGQTDTQYF.

The CDR3: CASSLNRKTQYF. The DNA for the CDR3 is TGTGCCAGCAGCCTTAATCGGAAGACCCAGTACTTC. This rearrangement joins TRBV7-6 to TRBJ2-5; D gene uncertain. The CDR3 is 12 amino acids. V was pared by 5 bases and J by 6 bases, with 10 bases between. In germline, CDR1 is SGHVS, CDR2 FNYEAQ.

This clone has a single count. The CDR3 DNA is TGCGCCAGCAGCTTGAGCCCGTCGAGCGGGACCGGGGAGCTGTTTTTT. Protein product: CASSLSPSSGTGELFF. The rearrangement uses TRBV5-1 and TRBJ2-2, with a tentative D call TRBD2 (6 bases). The V gene lost 1 base and the J gene lost 5 bases, with 15 bases spanning the gap. Germline-derived CDR1 and CDR2 are SGHRS and YFSETQ. The CDR3 runs 16 residues.

The chain combines TRBV11-2 with TRBJ2-1, with D possibly called TRBD1 or TRBD2 (6 bases each). Trimming cost V 0 bases and J 4 bases, with 13 bases left between them. The CDR3 runs 16 residues. The V gene's germline CDR1 is SGHAT and CDR2 FQNNGV. The CDR3 coding sequence is TGTGCCAGCAGCTTAGATACGGGGGCCGGATACAATGAGCAGTTCTTC. Protein sequence: CASSLDTGAGYNEQFF.

The chain combines TRBV28 with TRBJ2-7; possibly TRBD1 or TRBD2 for D (5 bases each). Germline lookup yields CDR1 MDHEN and CDR2 SYDVKM. Trimming cost V 7 bases and J 1 base, with 11 bases left between them. The CDR3 loop spans 13 amino acids. This CDR3 is CASTSEGSYEQYF. CDR3 sequence (DNA): TGTGCCAGCACCTCAGAGGGGTCCTACGAGCAGTACTTC.

The chain uses TRBV7-2 and TRBJ2-1, with D unresolved. Germline V CDR1 and CDR2: SGHTA, FQGNSA. V lost 5 bases, J lost 4 bases, and 9 bases lay in between. The CDR3 contains 13 residues. CDR3 DNA sequence: TGTGCCAGCAGCACGCAACCATACAATGAGCAGTTCTTC. Its protein product is CASSTQPYNEQFF. Supplemented by reference TRBV7-2 and TRBJ2-1, the full variable domain reads GAGVSQSPSNKVTEKGKDVELRCDPISGHTALYWYRQSLGQGLEFLIYFQGNSAPDKSGLPSDRFSAERTGGSVSTLTIQRTQQEDSAVYLCASSTQPYNEQFFGPGTRLTVL.

In this sample, this clone turned up a few times. The chain links TRBV29-1 to TRBJ2-1; the match to TRBD1 covers 8 bases. CDR1 is SQVTM, CDR2 ANQGSEA, per germline. V trimming: 6 bases; J trimming: 2 bases; junction bases outside the gene matches: 3. CDR3 size: 13 residues. CDR3 amino acids: CSVGQVAYNEQFF. The CDR3 DNA reads as TGCAGCGTGGGACAGGTGGCCTACAATGAGCAGTTCTTC.

The chain carries TRBV5-4 and TRBJ2-7; D is uncertain. Trimming took off 4 bases at V and 6 bases at J, with 20 bases between the two ends. Germline CDR1 is SGHNT and CDR2 is YYREEE (reference sequence). The CDR3 is 15 residues long. CDR3 DNA: TGTGCCAGCAGCCTCCCTGGCGCCTCAGGCGCCGAGCAGTACTTC. It is translated as CASSLPGASGAEQYF.

CDR3 DNA sequence: TGTGCCAGCAGGGACGCAGTGCGGTATGGCTACACCTTC. Protein sequence: CASRDAVRYGYTF. The J gene is TRBJ1-2, the V gene TRBV28; D not certain. The CDR3 runs to 13 residues. V lost 6 bases and J lost 5, with 13 bases in between. CDR1 and CDR2 (germline): MDHEN, SYDVKM.